Described below is a single TCR beta chain sequence and its context. No antigen is known for it. No qualities accompany the bases; no much larger clone lies one base away. V is clipped by 6 bases and J by 8 bases, and the sequence between their germline boundaries is 22 bases long. The CDR3 contains 15 residues, cysteine and phenylalanine counted. Here the CDR3 DNA is all that survives: 45 bases in frame from base 1. Taken from the germline V gene, the CDR1 and CDR2 loops are MNHEY and SVGAGI. The immunoSEQ Assay, a bias-controlled multiplex PCR, was used to amplify TCRbeta CDR3 regions from genomic DNA. The authors' pipeline ran thus. Nucleated cell counts per sample were estimated from amplification of reference gene primers within the assay. To quantify the absolute abundance of each unique TCRbeta CDR3 rearrangement, sequence reads were collapsed and filtered. For each sample, productive Simpson clonality was calculated as the square root of Simpson's diversity index over productive rearrangements. In its TCRdb copy, this immuneACCESS table keeps in-frame sequences only and misses some clones. Where compared with another copy, unresolved V genes explain less than half of these, and the others have no known cause. That table supplies the V and J calls and clone size; D and trimming were determined from the DNA. The sample includes around 70,000 clones, with 65% to 85% observed a single time. Roughly a tenth of the sample is taken by the ten largest.

The data stem from a study of blood T cell repertoires in COVID-19 (dated by TCRdb to the early 2020s). With respect to the entire study: Samples covering the acute and convalescent phases of COVID-19 were provided by collaborators in the United States, Italy and Spain. The prospective study material was composed of cDNA or gDNA derived from T cells, B-cell-depleted T cells, or PBMCs. Where available, HLA class I and class II types were obtained from metadata supplied by the sample provider rather than from assay-based typing. The samples were drawn from the first 160 participants of the ongoing ImmuneRACE study and from 1,254 subjects provided by 6 global collaborators. Subjects who had been exposed to COVID-19, were actively infected with it, or had recovered from it provided the deeply sampled blood TCRbeta repertoires that made up the dataset. The repertoires were made available in a free public database intended to serve as a resource for research on the immune response to SARS-CoV-2. Sample metadata almost always included a de-identified subject ID, COVID-19 status, age in years and sex.

Whole blood was collected in K2EDTA tubes by collaborating institutions according to the institutions' own protocols. Collaborator samples were shipped for TCRbeta analysis as frozen whole blood, isolated PBMCs, or DNA extracted from either sample type. On the study overall, not on this receptor specifically: How much clinical and demographic metadata was included differed by source and by participant, and the metadata was provided uncurated.

The clonotype comes from a woman between 45 and 65 years old with acute or convalescent COVID-19. Sample: peripheral blood. The chain couples TRBV6-5 to TRBJ1-2, with a weak D call of TRBD1 (6 bases match). The CDR3 protein is CASRFWTDLVSGYTF. The nucleotide sequence reads TGTGCCAGCAGGTTCTGGACAGACCTTGTCAGCGGCTACACCTTC.